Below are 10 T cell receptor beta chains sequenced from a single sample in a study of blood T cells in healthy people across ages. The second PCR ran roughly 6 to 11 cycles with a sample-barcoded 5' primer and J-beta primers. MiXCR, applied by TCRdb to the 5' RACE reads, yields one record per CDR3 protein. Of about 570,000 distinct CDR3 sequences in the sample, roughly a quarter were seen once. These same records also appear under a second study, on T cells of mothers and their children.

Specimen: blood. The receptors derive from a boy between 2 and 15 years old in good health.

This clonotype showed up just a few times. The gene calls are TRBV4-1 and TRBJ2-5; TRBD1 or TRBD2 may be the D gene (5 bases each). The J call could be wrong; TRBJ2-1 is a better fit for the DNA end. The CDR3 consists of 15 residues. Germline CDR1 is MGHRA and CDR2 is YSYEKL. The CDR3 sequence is CASSQARGSGNEQFF. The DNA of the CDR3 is TGCGCCAGCAGCCAAGCCCGGGGCTCGGGCAATGAGCAGTTCTTC.

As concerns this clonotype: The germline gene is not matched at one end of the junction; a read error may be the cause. The CDR3 is CASSLRASMSTDTEYF. The CDR3 coding sequence is TGTGCCAGCAGCCTCAGGGCCAGTATGAGCACAGATACGGAGTATTTT. The chain employs TRBV12-3 or TRBV12-4 and TRBJ2-3; possible D gene TRBD1, 5 bases. The CDR3 totals 16 residues.

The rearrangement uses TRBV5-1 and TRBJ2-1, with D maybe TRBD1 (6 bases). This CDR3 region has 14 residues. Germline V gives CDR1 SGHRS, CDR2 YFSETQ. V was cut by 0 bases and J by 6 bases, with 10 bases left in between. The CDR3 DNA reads TGCGCCAGCAGCTTGGGACAGGACTTCAATGAGCAGTTCTTC. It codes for CASSLGQDFNEQFF.

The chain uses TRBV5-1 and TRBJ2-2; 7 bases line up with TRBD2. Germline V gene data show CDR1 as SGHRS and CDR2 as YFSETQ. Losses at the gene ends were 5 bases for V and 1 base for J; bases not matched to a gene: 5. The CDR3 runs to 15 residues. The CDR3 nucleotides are TGCGCCAGCAGAGCCCAGCGGGGGAACACCGGGGAGCTGTTTTTT. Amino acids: CASRAQRGNTGELFF.

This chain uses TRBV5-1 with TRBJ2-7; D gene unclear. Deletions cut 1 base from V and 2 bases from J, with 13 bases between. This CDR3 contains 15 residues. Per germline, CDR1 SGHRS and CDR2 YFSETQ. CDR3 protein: CASSLMVTATYEQYF. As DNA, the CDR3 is TGCGCCAGCAGCTTGATGGTCACAGCCACCTACGAGCAGTACTTC.

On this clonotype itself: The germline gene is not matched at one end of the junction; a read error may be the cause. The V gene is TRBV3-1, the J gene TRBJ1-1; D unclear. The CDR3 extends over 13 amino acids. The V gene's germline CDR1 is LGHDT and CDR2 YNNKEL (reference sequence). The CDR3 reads CASSRKEVTEAFF. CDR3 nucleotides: TGTGCCAGTAGCCGGAAGGAGGTCACTGAAGCTTTCTTT.

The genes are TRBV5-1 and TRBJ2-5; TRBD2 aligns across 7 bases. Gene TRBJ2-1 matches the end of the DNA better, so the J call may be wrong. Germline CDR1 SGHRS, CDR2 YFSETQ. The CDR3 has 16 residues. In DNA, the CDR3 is TGCGCCAGCAGCTTGGTCCGGGTTTGGGGGGGTTCGGGCCAGTTCTTC. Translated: CASSLVRVWGGSGQFF.

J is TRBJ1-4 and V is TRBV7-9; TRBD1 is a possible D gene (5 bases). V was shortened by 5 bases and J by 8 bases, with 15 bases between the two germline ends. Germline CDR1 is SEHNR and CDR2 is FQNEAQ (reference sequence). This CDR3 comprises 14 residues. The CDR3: CASSPPGREEKLFF. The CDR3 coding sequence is TGTGCCAGCAGCCCTCCGGGACGGGAAGAAAAACTGTTTTTT.

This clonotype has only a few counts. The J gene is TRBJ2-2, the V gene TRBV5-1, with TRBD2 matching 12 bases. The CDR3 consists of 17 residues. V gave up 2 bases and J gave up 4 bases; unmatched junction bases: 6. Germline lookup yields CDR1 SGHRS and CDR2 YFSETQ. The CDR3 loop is CASSLRLAGATTGELFF. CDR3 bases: TGCGCCAGCAGCTTACGACTAGCGGGGGCCACCACCGGGGAGCTGTTTTTT.

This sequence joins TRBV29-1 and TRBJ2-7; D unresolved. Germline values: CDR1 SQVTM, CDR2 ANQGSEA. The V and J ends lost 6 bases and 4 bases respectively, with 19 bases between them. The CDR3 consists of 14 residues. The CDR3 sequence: CSVVGYGQEYEQYF. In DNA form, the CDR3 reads TGCAGCGTAGTCGGTTATGGCCAGGAGTACGAGCAGTACTTC.